The 18 T cell receptor beta chains below all came from one sample that was sequenced in a study of radiotherapy plus CTLA-4 blockade in lung cancer. The repertoire was sequenced with immunoSEQ multiplex PCR; TCRdb's copy has only in-frame clones and lacks some. The data show tens of thousands of clones, 76% seen once. Sequenced here: peripheral blood, sampled from a patient treated with radiotherapy plus ipilimumab. The receptors were sampled from a human donor with non-small cell lung cancer who had stable disease on radiotherapy plus ipilimumab.

This chain joins TRBV9 and TRBJ1-6, with 8 bases aligning to TRBD1. With V trimmed by 0 bases and J by 10 bases, 6 bases remained unmatched. This CDR3 region has 15 residues. Germline V lookup: CDR1 SGDLS, CDR2 YYNGEE. CDR3 nucleotides: TGTGCCAGCAGCGTAGATGGACAGGGAACCTCACCCCTCCACTTT. Protein: CASSVDGQGTSPLHF.

The DNA of the CDR3 is TGTGCCAGCAGCCCCGTAAGCGGGCTCGAAGCGAACACCGGGGAGCTGTTTTTT. It translates to CASSPVSGLEANTGELFF. V and J are TRBV5-6 and TRBJ2-2; possibly TRBD2 for D (6 bases). With 4 bases removed from V and 0 bases from J, the gap between germline ends came to 19 bases. This CDR3 comprises 18 residues. Germline V lookup: CDR1 SGHDT, CDR2 YYEEEE.

This clone has a handful of counts. The chain employs TRBV10-2 and TRBJ1-1; 7 nucleotides agree with TRBD1. CDR1 is WSHSY, CDR2 SAAADI, per germline. CDR3 size: 14 residues. The V gene end was trimmed by 10 bases and the J gene end by 1 base; junction bases not matched to a gene: 9. This chain's CDR3 is CATRPGQQNTEAFF. The CDR3 DNA follows: TGCGCCACCCGGCCGGGACAGCAGAACACTGAAGCTTTCTTT.

The rearrangement links TRBV19 to TRBJ1-5; D is possibly TRBD1 (5 bases). The germline V gene has CDR1 LNHDA and CDR2 SQIVND (reference sequence). The CDR3 loop spans 15 amino acids. With 3 bases removed from V and 6 bases from J, the gap between germline ends came to 15 bases. CDR3 amino acids: CASSIRRGDPQPQHF. CDR3 coding DNA: TGTGCCAGTAGTATCCGAAGAGGGGACCCTCAGCCCCAGCATTTT. The full variable domain, rest sourced from reference TRBV19 and TRBJ1-5, is DGGITQSPKYLFRKEGQNVTLSCEQNLNHDAMYWYRQDPGQGLRLIYYSQIVNDFQKGDIAEGYSVSREKKESFPLTVTSAQKNPTAFYLCASSIRRGDPQPQHFGDGTRLSIL.

This clone has a single count. The chain uses TRBV9 and TRBJ1-2, with D tentatively TRBD1 (5 bases). CDR3 size: 16 residues. The germline V gene encodes CDR1 SGDLS and CDR2 YYNGEE. The V gene lost 6 bases and the J gene lost 0 bases, with 18 bases spanning the gap. CDR3 protein: CASTPTGAAPNYGYTF. The CDR3, as DNA: TGTGCCAGCACCCCAACCGGGGCAGCCCCTAACTATGGCTACACCTTC. The full variable domain, rest sourced from reference TRBV9 and TRBJ1-2, is DSGVTQTPKHLITATGQRVTLRCSPRSGDLSVYWYQQSLDQGLQFLIQYYNGEERAKGNILERFSAQQFPDLHSELNLSSLELGDSALYFCASTPTGAAPNYGYTFGSGTRLTVV.

V is TRBV2 and J is TRBJ1-4; TRBD1 matches 10 bases. The CDR3 spans 16 residues. CDR1 is SNHLY, CDR2 FYNNEI, per germline. After removal of 8 bases from V and 2 bases from J, the junction contained 8 bases not matched to a gene. The CDR3 bases are TGTGCCAGCCGGGACAGGGGTTCGAGGACTAATGAAAAACTGTTTTTT. Translation: CASRDRGSRTNEKLFF.

J is TRBJ2-3 and V is TRBV9; TRBD1 or TRBD2 may be the D gene (6 bases each). Trimming left V 4 bases short and J 4 bases short, with 16 bases between. The CDR3 totals 15 residues. The germline CDR1 and CDR2 sequences are SGDLS and YYNGEE. CDR3 sequence (DNA): TGTGCCAGCAGCCCCCGGTTCGGGGGCCCAGATACGCAGTATTTT. It codes for CASSPRFGGPDTQYF.

V and J are TRBV15 and TRBJ1-3; D remains unclear. The CDR3 consists of 15 residues. The germline V gene encodes CDR1 LNHNV and CDR2 YYDKDF (reference sequence). Trimming removed 1 base at V and 0 bases at J, with 7 bases between. The CDR3 sequence: CATSRATYSGNTIYF. CDR3 in DNA: TGTGCCACCAGCAGAGCGACCTACTCTGGAAACACCATATATTTT.

The gene calls are TRBV12-5 and TRBJ1-2; 10 bases line up with TRBD1. CDR1 and CDR2 (germline): LGHNT, FRNRAP. V gave up 4 bases and J gave up 5 bases; unmatched junction bases: 10. CDR3 length equals 16 residues. CDR3 protein: CASGSQLGQGVYGYTF. CDR3 bases: TGTGCTAGTGGTTCGCAATTAGGACAGGGGGTATATGGCTACACCTTC.

The rearrangement joins TRBV9 to TRBJ2-1; D may be TRBD2 (5 bases). CDR3 size: 16 residues. Germline CDR1 and CDR2: SGDLS and YYNGEE. Trimming left V 0 bases short and J 6 bases short, with 16 bases between. The CDR3 nucleotides read TGTGCCAGCAGCGTAGATCCTCGGGGAGTAAGCAATGAGCAGTTCTTC. As protein: CASSVDPRGVSNEQFF.

This sequence joins TRBV7-9 and TRBJ2-1, with 11 bases that match TRBD1. The CDR3 is made up of 15 amino acids. V dropped 5 bases and J dropped 7; count of bases not matched to a gene: 7. Germline CDR1 is SEHNR and CDR2 is FQNEAQ (reference sequence). CDR3 residues: CASSPSGTGGNEQFF. The DNA for the CDR3 is TGTGCCAGCAGCCCCTCGGGGACAGGGGGGAATGAGCAGTTCTTC. The whole variable domain, remainder taken from reference TRBV7-9 and TRBJ2-1, is DTGVSQNPRHKITKRGQNVTFRCDPISEHNRLYWYRQTLGQGPEFLTYFQNEAQLEKSRLLSDRFSAERPKGSFSTLEIQRTEQGDSAMYLCASSPSGTGGNEQFFGPGTRLTVL.

This clone occurred a few times. The chain combines TRBV18 with TRBJ1-2, with TRBD1 matching 7 bases. CDR1 and CDR2 (germline): KGHSH, LQKENI. The V segment lost 1 base and the J segment 4 bases; nucleotides outside the gene matches: 6. This CDR3 comprises 15 residues. The DNA for the CDR3 is TGTGCCAGCTCACCACGCCGGGACAGACCCTATGGCTACACCTTC. Translation: CASSPRRDRPYGYTF.

The chain joins TRBV13 to TRBJ2-7, with no clear D. The germline V gene encodes CDR1 PRHDT and CDR2 FYEKMQ (reference sequence). This CDR3 spans 15 amino acids. V gave up 3 bases and J gave up 0 bases, with 12 bases separating them. The CDR3 spells CASSFKTPDSYEQYF. The CDR3 DNA sequence: TGTGCCAGCAGCTTCAAGACCCCGGACTCCTACGAGCAGTACTTC.

The J gene is TRBJ2-3, the V gene TRBV5-1, with D perhaps assigned TRBD1 or TRBD2 (5 bases each). Between the trimmed V and J ends, which lost 4 bases and 1 base, there was a span of 16 bases. Germline CDR1 reads SGHRS; CDR2 reads YFSETQ. The CDR3 covers 16 residues. CDR3 protein: CASSAGARGRTDTQYF. The DNA for the CDR3 is TGCGCCAGCAGCGCCGGAGCTCGGGGCCGCACAGATACGCAGTATTTT.

DNA of the CDR3: TGTGCCAGTAGTGTCGGGACAGGACTGACTAATGAAAAACTGTTTTTT. It codes for CASSVGTGLTNEKLFF. This chain uses TRBV19 with TRBJ1-4; 8 bases fit TRBD1. Germline V gene sequence: CDR1 LNHDA, CDR2 SQIVND (reference sequence). Germline trimming cut 5 bases from V and 2 bases from J; bases unmatched to any gene: 7. This CDR3 comprises 16 residues.

As concerns this clone: Additional DNA sequences in this sample encode the identical CDR3. The chain is built from TRBV28 and TRBJ1-1, with unresolved D. Germline assignment: CDR1 MDHEN and CDR2 SYDVKM. V was pared by 8 bases and J by 0 bases, with 4 bases between. CDR3 length equals 11 residues. CDR3 amino acids: CASSVNTEAFF. CDR3 coding DNA: TGTGCCAGCTCAGTGAACACTGAAGCTTTCTTT. Complete variable domain (other parts from reference TRBV28 and TRBJ1-1): DVKVTQSSRYLVKRTGEKVFLECVQDMDHENMFWYRQDPGLGLRLIYFSYDVKMKEKGDIPEGYSVSREKKERFSLILESASTNQTSMYLCASSVNTEAFFGQGTRLTVV.

This rearrangement joins TRBV27 to TRBJ2-5; D is undetermined. The germline gives CDR1 MNHEY, CDR2 SMNVEV (reference sequence). Trimming pared 0 bases from V and 0 bases from J, leaving 2 bases between. The CDR3 spans 13 residues. CDR3 region: CASSLSYQETQYF. The DNA for the CDR3 is TGTGCCAGCAGTTTATCGTACCAAGAGACCCAGTACTTC.

This clone was detected only a few times. This chain connects TRBV2 to TRBJ2-3; the match to TRBD2 covers 8 bases. V lost 7 bases and J lost 2; bases outside the gene matches: 8. Germline V gives CDR1 SNHLY, CDR2 FYNNEI. The CDR3 contains 15 residues. CDR3 sequence (DNA): TGTGCCAGCATAGAGAGCGGGGGACCCACAGATACGCAGTATTTT. The encoded protein is CASIESGGPTDTQYF.